These 21 T cell receptor beta chains were all obtained from the same sample, sequenced in a study of shared clonotypes between healthy human individuals. The method was immunoSEQ multiplex PCR; TCRdb's version includes in-frame clones alone and lacks a portion of them. Among 2 million or so clones, 90% to 95% were seen once, and the ten largest hold 0.13%. Sequencing was carried out using naive CD4+ T cells sorted from blood. The subset here: CD45RA+ positively selected. These TCRs come from a man younger than 35 in good health.

Worth noting for this clone: Other DNA sequences in this sample translate to the same CDR3. This sequence joins TRBV11-2 and TRBJ1-1, with 7 bases matching TRBD1. The CDR3 sequence is 14 residues long. CDR1 SGHAT and CDR2 FQNNGV come from the germline V gene. J was trimmed by 2 bases and V by 5 bases; bases with no gene match: 5. CDR3 DNA sequence: TGTGCCAGCAGCCCCCGACAGGGCAACACTGAAGCTTTCTTT. Translation: CASSPRQGNTEAFF. The variable domain in full, with the rest retrieved from reference TRBV11-2 and TRBJ1-1, is EAGVAQSPRYKIIEKRQSVAFWCNPISGHATLYWYQQILGQGPKLLIQFQNNGVVDDSQLPKDRFSAERLKGVDSTLKIQPAKLEDSAVYLCASSPRQGNTEAFFGQGTRLTVV.

With respect to this clone: The same CDR3 also results from other DNA sequences found in this sample. This sequence joins TRBV7-9 and TRBJ1-2; D is unclear. This CDR3 has 11 amino acids. Germline values: CDR1 SEHNR, CDR2 FQNEAQ (reference sequence). Trimming removed 3 bases at V and 5 bases at J, with 4 bases between. CDR3 protein: CASSLVYGYTF. CDR3 DNA sequence: TGTGCCAGCAGCTTGGTATATGGCTACACCTTC.

J is TRBJ1-6 and V is TRBV5-6; D might be TRBD1 (6 bases). Germline V CDR1 and CDR2: SGHDT, YYEEEE. The V and J ends lost 1 base and 9 bases respectively, with 11 bases between them. This CDR3 contains 14 residues. In DNA form, the CDR3 reads TGTGCCAGCAGCTTGCCACAGGGTAGTTCACCCCTCCACTTT. It yields the protein CASSLPQGSSPLHF.

The rearrangement links TRBV29-1 to TRBJ2-5; possibly TRBD2 for D (6 bases). CDR1 SQVTM and CDR2 ANQGSEA come from the germline V gene. The V end lost 3 bases, the J end lost 7 bases, and 15 bases lay between the germline ends. The CDR3 is 13 amino acids. The CDR3 DNA reads TGCAGCGTTGATAGCGGCCCCGGTGGGACCCAGTACTTC. Its translation is CSVDSGPGGTQYF.

The CDR3 is CASSYPGTGAYGYTF. The CDR3, as DNA: TGTGCCAGCAGTTACCCCGGAACAGGGGCCTATGGCTACACCTTC. The chain links TRBV6-5 to TRBJ1-2; 7 nucleotides line up with TRBD1. Germline V lookup: CDR1 MNHEY, CDR2 SVGAGI. The CDR3 totals 15 residues. Trimming at V came to 2 bases and at J to 4 bases, leaving 7 bases not matched to a gene.

The chain is built from TRBV5-6 and TRBJ2-7, with a weak D call TRBD1 (5 bases). Germline loops: CDR1 SGHDT, CDR2 YYEEEE. This CDR3 has 15 amino acids. The V end lost 2 bases, the J end lost 2 bases, and 14 bases lay between the germline ends. The CDR3 loop reads CASSFYDQGPYEQYF. As DNA, the CDR3 is TGTGCCAGCAGCTTCTATGATCAGGGCCCCTACGAGCAGTACTTC.

The chain links TRBV2 to TRBJ2-3; no firm D call. The CDR3 spans 14 residues. The V end lost 10 bases, the J end lost 1 base, and 15 bases lay between the germline ends. Germline CDR1 SNHLY, CDR2 FYNNEI. The CDR3 DNA reads TGTGCCACCCTTTCGGCCCTTGGCACAGATACGCAGTATTTT. Translated: CATLSALGTDTQYF.

This clone came up once. This chain joins TRBV6-1 and TRBJ2-7; D may be TRBD1 (8 bases). This CDR3 region has 14 residues. CDR1 and CDR2 from the germline V gene are MNHNS and SASEGT. V lost 5 bases and J lost 4, with 15 bases in between. CDR3 sequence: CASSHTGGGYEQYF. The CDR3 DNA reads as TGTGCCAGCAGTCATACAGGGGGAGGGTACGAGCAGTACTTC.

The chain recombines TRBV7-3 with TRBJ2-7; D might be TRBD2 (6 bases). This CDR3 is 13 amino acids long. CDR1 SGHTA and CDR2 FQGTGA come from the germline V gene. Between the trimmed V and J ends, which lost 4 bases and 7 bases, there was a span of 14 bases. The CDR3, as DNA: TGTGCCAGCAGCTCCAATATGGGGGGAGAGCAGTACTTC. The encoded protein is CASSSNMGGEQYF.

A single count supports this clone. CDR3 sequence (DNA): TGTGCCAGCAGCTTAGGGGCGGGTTGGGATACGCAGTATTTT. This codes for CASSLGAGWDTQYF. The V call is TRBV11-3, the J call TRBJ2-3; the D gene is possibly TRBD2 (5 bases). Between the trimmed V and J ends, which lost 1 base and 6 bases, there was a span of 11 bases. Germline V gene lookup returns CDR1 SGHNT and CDR2 YENEEA. The CDR3 has 14 amino acids.

On this clone itself: The same CDR3 can be traced to other DNA sequences in this sample. The genes are TRBV5-1 and TRBJ2-3; TRBD2 might be the D (7 bases). Germline CDR1 reads SGHRS; CDR2 reads YFSETQ. V was shortened by 4 bases and J by 0 bases, with 12 bases between the two germline ends. The CDR3 spans 15 residues. The CDR3 sequence: CASSLGGASTDTQYF. The DNA of the CDR3 is TGCGCCAGCAGCCTGGGGGGGGCGAGCACAGATACGCAGTATTTT.

This chain joins TRBV5-4 and TRBJ1-1, with 7 bases aligning to TRBD1. This CDR3 has 15 amino acids. With 2 bases clipped from V and 4 bases from J, the junction kept 8 bases outside the gene matches. Germline lookup yields CDR1 SGHNT and CDR2 YYREEE (reference sequence). The CDR3 region is CASSFIDRAGTEAFF. CDR3 nucleotides: TGTGCCAGCAGCTTTATCGACAGGGCGGGCACTGAAGCTTTCTTT.

This chain connects TRBV4-1 to TRBJ2-2; D unresolved. With 9 bases removed from V and 4 bases from J, the gap between germline ends came to 21 bases. Germline V gene lookup returns CDR1 MGHRA and CDR2 YSYEKL. The CDR3 contains 16 residues. The CDR3 loop reads CASKNIPTTGTGELFF. The CDR3 DNA reads TGCGCCAGTAAGAATATCCCCACCACTGGCACCGGGGAGCTGTTTTTT.

The sample holds one count of this clone. This sample includes further DNA sequences coding for the same CDR3. The chain combines TRBV6-5 with TRBJ2-6, with unresolved D. V was cut by 0 bases and J by 0 bases, with 3 bases left in between. CDR1 MNHEY and CDR2 SVGAGI come from the germline V gene. This CDR3 is 15 amino acids long. Here the CDR3 DNA reads TGTGCCAGCAGTTACTCCACCTCTGGGGCCAACGTCCTGACTTTC. Its translation is CASSYSTSGANVLTF.

In this sample, this clone turned up once. This CDR3 is CASSIKGNTEAFF. DNA for the CDR3: TGTGCCAGTAGTATCAAAGGGAACACTGAAGCTTTCTTT. The chain links TRBV19 to TRBJ1-1; D gene unclear. Germline-derived CDR1 and CDR2 are LNHDA and SQIVND (reference sequence). The CDR3 extends over 13 amino acids. The ends were cut back, 3 bases at V and 1 base at J, with 6 bases in the middle. Variable domain in full (rest from reference TRBV19 and TRBJ1-1): DGGITQSPKYLFRKEGQNVTLSCEQNLNHDAMYWYRQDPGQGLRLIYYSQIVNDFQKGDIAEGYSVSREKKESFPLTVTSAQKNPTAFYLCASSIKGNTEAFFGQGTRLTVV.

Comment on this clone: Mismatch with germline at one junction end may stem from a read error. V gene TRBV7-9 combines with J gene TRBJ2-7; TRBD1 agrees at 7 bases. The CDR3 is 14 amino acids. The germline gives CDR1 SEHNR, CDR2 FQNEAQ (reference sequence). The CDR3 is CASSLGGRTYGQYF. CDR3 nucleotide sequence: TGCGCCAGCAGCTTAGGGGGCAGAACCTACGGGCAGTACTTC.

The V and J genes are TRBV9 and TRBJ1-6; 9 bases match TRBD1. J gave up 8 bases and V 3 bases, and 6 bases lay outside the gene matches. CDR3 length equals 15 residues. Germline CDR1 is SGDLS and CDR2 is YYNGEE. The CDR3 DNA follows: TGTGCCAGCAGCGGACCGGGACAGGGACATTCACCCCTCCACTTT. Its translation: CASSGPGQGHSPLHF.

V is TRBV7-8 and J is TRBJ1-4; D unresolved. Germline V gene sequence: CDR1 SGHVS, CDR2 FQNEAQ. The CDR3 totals 14 residues. V was cut by 0 bases and J by 5 bases, with 7 bases left in between. CDR3 residues: CASSLAGPNEKLFF. DNA for the CDR3: TGTGCCAGCAGCTTAGCAGGGCCAAATGAAAAACTGTTTTTT.

The genes are TRBV18 and TRBJ2-7, with a possible D match to TRBD2 (6 bases). The germline gives CDR1 KGHSH, CDR2 LQKENI. V lost 3 bases to trimming and J lost 5 bases, with 17 bases between them. The CDR3 loop spans 15 amino acids. In DNA, the CDR3 is TGTGCCAGCTCACCCGGGACCGGGGGAAGAGACGAGCAGTACTTC. Its protein is CASSPGTGGRDEQYF.

This chain links TRBV6-5 with TRBJ1-4; 10 nucleotides match TRBD1. The CDR3 is 14 residues long. V shed 8 bases and J 7 bases; nucleotides not matched to a gene: 7. Germline loops: CDR1 MNHEY, CDR2 SVGAGI. The CDR3 DNA follows: TGTGCCAGCGGTAGGGACAGGGGTTCTGAAAAACTGTTTTTT. This encodes CASGRDRGSEKLFF.

The V call is TRBV7-2, the J call TRBJ1-2; D perhaps matches TRBD1 (5 bases). This CDR3 has 15 amino acids. The germline V and J ends were trimmed by 5 bases and 8 bases, with 21 bases remaining between them. The germline gives CDR1 SGHTA, CDR2 FQGNSA. DNA of the CDR3: TGTGCCAGCAGCATCTCAGCAGGGACCCCGAGGGGCTACACCTTC. As protein: CASSISAGTPRGYTF.